A single T cell receptor beta chain is shown here with its context. Its matching antigen is unknown. These data come from a study of neoadjuvant anti-PD-1 for oral cavity cancer. Study-wide points: Each response group had just three patients in TCR analyses. PBMC Gini-index clonality exceeded responders' in non-responders post-nivolumab. Higher pretreatment blood Treg/Th17 ratios correlated with higher pretreatment blood and lower post-treatment tumor TCRbeta clonality.

The germline V gene has CDR1 SGHVS and CDR2 FQNEAQ. CDR3 length equals 16 residues. Trimming cost V 2 bases and J 6 bases, with 17 bases left between them. Generated by immunoSEQ multiplex PCR, the TCRdb table keeps only in-frame clones and is missing some. Among more than 10,000 clones listed, around three fifths were seen once. This clonotype was sampled from a person aged 35-79 years with oral cavity squamous cell carcinoma. The source was PBMCs, collected before nivolumab (anti-PD-1) treatment. The V and J genes are TRBV7-8 and TRBJ1-5; D may be TRBD1 (6 bases). The CDR3 protein is CASSLNTGYGGQPQHF. The CDR3 DNA reads TGTGCCAGCAGCTTAAATACAGGGTATGGGGGTCAGCCCCAGCATTTT.